This TCR beta chain emerged from a study of blood T cell repertoires in COVID-19 (dated by TCRdb to 2018 to 2021). General notes on the study: The collaborator samples originated in the United States, Italy and Spain and spanned the acute and convalescent phases of COVID-19. A freely available public database, intended as a resource for researchers studying the immune response to SARS-CoV-2, is where the repertoires were released. The sample metadata nearly always contained a de-identified subject ID, COVID-19 status, age in years and sex. Where available, HLA class I and class II types were taken from metadata supplied by the sample provider and were not determined by assay-based typing. The material from the prospective study consisted of cDNA or gDNA derived from T cells, B-cell-depleted T cells, or PBMCs. Deeply sampled blood TCRbeta repertoires from subjects exposed to, actively infected with, or recovered from COVID-19 were included in the dataset. The samples were drawn from two sources: the first 160 participants of the ongoing ImmuneRACE study, and about 1,300 subjects contributed by 6 global collaborators.

TCRbeta CDR3 regions were amplified from genomic DNA by means of the immunoSEQ Assay, a bias-controlled multiplex PCR. On the authors' methods: The number of nucleated cells in each sample was estimated from the amplification of reference gene primers within the assay. To quantify the absolute abundance of each unique TCRbeta CDR3 rearrangement, sequence reads were collapsed and filtered. For each sample, productive Simpson clonality was calculated as the square root of Simpson's diversity index across productive rearrangements. TCRdb limited this immuneACCESS table to in-frame rearrangements with V and J called. A share of clones is missing; checked studies link under half to unresolved V genes, and the rest is unexplained. The V and J calls and clone size were taken over from that table, and D and trimming were inferred from the DNA. This sample has roughly 200,000 clones in its table, and roughly 89% of those were observed once. The ten top clones hold about 0.59% of the sample.

From the cysteine up to the phenylalanine, the CDR3 has a length of 15 residues. The entry retains the CDR3 DNA only, 45 bases that are in frame from base 1. Trimming takes 5 bases from V and 0 bases from J, and the germline ends sit 8 bases apart. The germline V gene (reference sequence) sets CDR1 to SEHNR and CDR2 to FQNEAQ. Collaborating institutions collected whole blood in K2EDTA tubes following their own protocols. For TCRbeta analysis, collaborators shipped samples as frozen whole blood, isolated PBMCs, or DNA extracted from either of those sample types. As to this clone: The antigen it binds to is not known. Per-base quality was not reported, and no clone a single base away is much larger than it.

Study-wide conclusions, independent of this receptor: The quantity of clinical and demographic metadata differed by source and by participant and was supplied without curation.

The TCR originated in a man between 45 and 60 years old with acute or convalescent COVID-19. Here the chain combines TRBV7-9 and TRBJ2-6, with the D segment identity uncertain. The source material was peripheral blood. The DNA is TGTGCCAGCAGCCGACTTATCTCTGGGGCCAACGTCCTGACTTTC. This sequence encodes CASSRLISGANVLTF.